The sequence of this T cell receptor beta chain was determined in a study of cytomegalovirus exposure and HLA in healthy donors (dated by TCRdb to 2016 to 2017). The study in broad terms: According to an earlier analysis of several hundred of the donors, roughly 180 million T cells yielded 100 million or so unique TCR beta sequences and less than 300 Gb of sequence data. To predict cytomegalovirus infection status, the study brought together high-throughput TCR immunosequencing, statistical association of individual TCRs with disease status, and machine learning. The study profiled the T cell repertoires of under 850 subjects by immunosequencing and related them to cytomegalovirus serostatus. Besides the first cohort of 666 subjects, a separate validation cohort made up of roughly 130 different subjects was used. The aim of the study was to test whether cataloging public T cell receptors could identify signatures of past pathogen exposure. Among some 400 genotyped donors of the cohort, an average of approximately 200,000 unique TCR beta nucleotide sequences was sequenced per donor, of which about 19% were non-productive. An earlier analysis of 587 of the donors used high-throughput TCR beta sequencing to judge whether each TCR beta V gene segment behaved as functional or pseudogenic. HLA typing included class I and class II loci at four-digit resolution. Donor age, sex, ethnicity and CMV serostatus were collected together with the repertoire data. Rather than using new phenotypic data, the later analysis identified candidate immune exposures from TCR beta sequences and from how often those sequences occurred across donors. A later genetic analysis used genome-wide SNP genotypes for about 65% of the 666 donors, treating that subset as a discovery cohort. In a later analysis, previously published TCR beta repertoires from 550 to 750 donors were re-analyzed and high-resolution HLA genotyping was added so that TCR occurrence patterns could be studied. Of the roughly 400 genotyped donors, 65% to 90% fell in the genetic ancestry cluster associated with self-reported Caucasian donors. An early release covering roughly 600 HLA-typed donors comprised around 300 gigabases of sequencing data and tens of millions of unique TCR sequences. The number of typed donors differed by locus: about 620-640 for A, B, C, DRB1 and DQB1; roughly 510 for DQA1; 606 for DPA1; and around 470 for DPB1. Because of strong linkage in the cohort, roughly five DR-DQ haplotypes were treated as single units for association and clustering. All discovery cohort repertoires had been generated on a single sequencing platform. Paper-wide results and their limitations: Broadly in line with IMGT annotations, most TCR beta V segments showed up in productive rearrangements about 87% or about 30% of the time in an earlier analysis of 587 of the donors. Because counts were too low, about 17 rarely observed V segments, including chromosome 9 orphons, were excluded from the earlier analysis of several hundred of the donors. Because HLA typing was unavailable for some donors at each locus, only the typed subset was used in association tests. CMV serostatus was the only immune exposure information available for the cohort. A group of highly shared sequence variants was considered likely to be a technical artifact of the sequencing pipeline. The presence/absence analyses assumed that sequencing depth was roughly uniform across donors, and that assumption may not be true. Compared with the roughly 670-donor mean, donors in an Asian-associated ancestry cluster had fewer N-insertions in productive TCRs, according to a later genetic analysis. Most CMV-associated TCR beta chains appeared to be HLA-restricted in a later analysis, and the HLA associations seemed to be driven largely by CMV exposure. Most TCR sequences were observed very rarely across donors, whereas some public TCRs were present in many individuals. Some IMGT-functional V segments, including TRBV6-2 and TRBV6-3, could not be distinguished by the 87-base-pair reads and were therefore excluded. V-gene and J-gene trimming of TCR beta chains was associated with a missense DCLRE1C variant in a later genetic analysis, and the association was replicated in an independent cohort. The study listed 150 to 200 TCR beta chains as associated with cytomegalovirus. According to a later analysis, TCR association rates differed among HLA loci, with DRB1 alleles showing the most associated TCRs and HLA-C alleles showing the fewest. It was suggested by the authors that the approach could potentially be generalized to other disease states and immunological phenotypes. When HLA alleles, especially DR and DQ, strongly co-occurred, TCR associations were difficult to assign to individual alleles. In this cohort, only TCR beta chains were sequenced, and detectable features were limited by the absence of alpha or paired-chain data. A later analysis associated 15,000 to 20,000 TCR beta sequences with specific HLA alleles at a false discovery rate of 0.05. Three of the identified cytomegalovirus-associated TCR beta chains were confirmed in vitro to be specific for cytomegalovirus antigens. Compared with equally common non-associated chains, HLA-associated TCR beta chains in a later analysis were more clonally expanded and had lower generation probabilities. A further reported finding was that TCR beta sequences accurately predicted the HLA-A and HLA-B alleles for most subjects in the first cohort. Correlated functional status among segregating V segments might reflect linkage disequilibrium, but an unknown experimental factor could not be ruled out. Cytomegalovirus status was reported to be diagnosed by the classifier with high specificity and sensitivity in both the original and validation cohorts. In a later analysis, several top co-occurrence clusters were reported to appear linked to parvovirus B19, influenza, CMV and Epstein-Barr virus.

The library was obtained by the immunoSEQ multiplex PCR assay. For the multiplex PCR, a mixture combining 60 forward primers for TCR Vbeta segments and 13 reverse primers for TCR Jbeta segments was used. The CDR3 region of rearranged TCR beta genes was amplified from genomic DNA by a multiplex PCR assay. The amplified TCR beta libraries were sequenced on the Illumina HiSeq System as 87-base-pair reads. Per the original workflow: A later analysis tallied some 79 million unique TCR beta chains across the 666 repertoires, and about 12 million of those chains were shared by two or more donors. To remove PCR and sequencing errors, raw reads were error-corrected and collapsed into unique sequences using a nearest-neighbor algorithm that merged closely related sequences. V, D and J gene segments were assigned by aligning CDR3 sequences to IMGT reference sequences. For a sequence to be retained, a match of at least six nucleotides to both a V gene segment and a J gene segment was required. Rearrangements were called productive when the CDR3 lacked stop codons and stayed in frame with V and J; all others were non-productive. Following IMGT convention, CDR3 was defined as the stretch from the second conserved V-encoded cysteine to the conserved J-encoded phenylalanine. The earlier analysis of about 590 of the donors excluded sequences that lacked an unambiguous match to a single V gene segment. In an earlier analysis of approximately 610 of the donors, V segments were called functional above 56.7% productive rearrangements and were called segregating when the between-donor standard deviation exceeded 5%. A statistical classification framework was built for diagnosing cytomegalovirus status from the catalog of TCR beta chain sequences. In a later analysis, V and J genes were assigned by comparing TCR nucleotide sequences against IMGT/GENE-DB human TR gene sequences. The TCRdist pipeline was used in a later analysis to assign CDR3 sequences and most-parsimonious VDJ recombination scenarios. In a later analysis, each TCR beta chain was defined by its CDR3 amino acid sequence together with its V-gene family, and reads lacking a unique V-gene family were excluded. As a way to deal with suspected cross-contamination and a sequencing artifact, a later analysis dropped approximately 590 nucleotide sequences that were highly shared and had low generation probability. For each public chain, a later analysis derived a clonal expansion index from normalized ranks of inferred template counts within each repertoire. A later analysis computed generation probabilities with a VDJ recombination model fitted to out-of-frame rearrangements, and checked the results against IGoR. In a later analysis, TCR-TCR, TCR-HLA and TCR-CMV co-occurrence was scored with hypergeometric tests, and a repertoire-size bias correction was applied to TCR pairs. A later analysis estimated false discovery rates by permuting HLA or CMV assignments 20 times. A later analysis grouped co-occurring TCRs with DBSCAN, adding TCRdist sequence similarity when clustering within HLA-allele-positive subsets. Repertoires with fewer than 30,000 or more than 120,000 public chains, plus five repertoires with anomalous nucleotide sharing, were excluded from co-occurrence clustering. Sourced from immuneACCESS, this table was stored by TCRdb with only in-frame sequences that have V and J called. A share of the clones is absent; for the studies checked, an unresolved V gene accounts for under half, and the remainder has no known explanation. The DNA gave D and trimming, while V, J and clone size come from that table. The table for this sample lists about 200,000 clones; roughly 80% of them were counted only once. 3% to 4.5% of the sample is held by the ten biggest clonotypes.

The cohort consisted of approximately 690 healthy bone marrow donors. At the time of sampling, every cohort member was nominally healthy, though immune exposures that went unrecorded were likely present. The donor tested CMV seronegative, placing the donor among the 300 to 400 seronegative members of the cohort. Every donor gave a peripheral blood sample, and the peripheral blood mononuclear cells from that sample were used for TCR beta sequencing. Genomic DNA extraction from the blood cell samples was performed with the Qiagen DNeasy Blood Extraction Kit. Comment on this clone: The antigen this receptor binds is unknown. Within one base of it there is no much larger clone, and no base qualities were kept.

From its cysteine to its phenylalanine, the CDR3 spans 12 amino acids. Only the CDR3 portion is preserved as DNA: 36 bases, with reading frame beginning at the first base. Trimming takes 8 bases from V and 2 bases from J, and the germline ends sit 12 bases apart. The germline V gene yields SQVTM for CDR1 and ANQGSEA for CDR2. The sequencing sample was made of PBMCs. The chain is made from TRBV29-1 and TRBJ1-1; TRBD1 is perhaps the D gene, given 6 matching bases. This receptor was identified in a male donor in good health and CMV-seronegative. This receptor carries the CDR3 CSLQGLNTEAFF. The nucleotides read TGCAGCTTACAGGGACTAAACACTGAAGCTTTCTTT.